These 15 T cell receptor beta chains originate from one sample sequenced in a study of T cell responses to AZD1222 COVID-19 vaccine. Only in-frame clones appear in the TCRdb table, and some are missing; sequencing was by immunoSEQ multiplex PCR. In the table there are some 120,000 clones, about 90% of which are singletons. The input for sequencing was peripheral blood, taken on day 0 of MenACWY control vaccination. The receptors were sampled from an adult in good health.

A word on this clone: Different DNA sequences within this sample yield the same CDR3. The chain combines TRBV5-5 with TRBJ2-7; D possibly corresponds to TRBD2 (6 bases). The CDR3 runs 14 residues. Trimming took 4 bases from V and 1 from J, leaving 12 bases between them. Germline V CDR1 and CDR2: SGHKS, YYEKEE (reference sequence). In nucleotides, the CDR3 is TGTGCCAGCAGCCTAGCGACAGTGTCCTACGAGCAGTACTTC. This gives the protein CASSLATVSYEQYF.

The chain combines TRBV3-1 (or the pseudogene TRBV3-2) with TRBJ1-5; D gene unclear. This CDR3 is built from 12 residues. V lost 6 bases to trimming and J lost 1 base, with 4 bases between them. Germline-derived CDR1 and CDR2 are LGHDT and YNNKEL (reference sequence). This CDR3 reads CASRGSNQPQHF. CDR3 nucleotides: TGTGCCAGCAGGGGAAGCAATCAGCCCCAGCATTTT.

CDR3 DNA: TGTGCCATCAGTGAGAACCAAGCCAGTTCACCCCTCCACTTT. It encodes CAISENQASSPLHF. This chain links TRBV10-3 with TRBJ1-6; no reliable D call. V was shortened by 2 bases and J by 9 bases, with 11 bases between the two germline ends. CDR3 length: 14 amino acids. Looked up from germline, CDR1 is ENHRY and CDR2 is SYGVKD.

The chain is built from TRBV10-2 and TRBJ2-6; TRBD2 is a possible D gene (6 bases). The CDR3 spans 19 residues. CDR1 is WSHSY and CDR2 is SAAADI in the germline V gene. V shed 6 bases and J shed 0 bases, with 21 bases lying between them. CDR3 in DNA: TGCGCCAGCAGCCGGGCCGTAGGTGGGACTCTCTCTGGGGCCAACGTCCTGACTTTC. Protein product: CASSRAVGGTLSGANVLTF.

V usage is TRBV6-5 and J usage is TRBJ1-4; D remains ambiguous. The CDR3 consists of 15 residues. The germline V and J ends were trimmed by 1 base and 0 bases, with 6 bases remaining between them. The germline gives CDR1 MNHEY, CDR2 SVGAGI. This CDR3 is CASSYYYATNEKLFF. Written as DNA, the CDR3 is TGTGCCAGCAGTTACTACTATGCAACTAATGAAAAACTGTTTTTT.

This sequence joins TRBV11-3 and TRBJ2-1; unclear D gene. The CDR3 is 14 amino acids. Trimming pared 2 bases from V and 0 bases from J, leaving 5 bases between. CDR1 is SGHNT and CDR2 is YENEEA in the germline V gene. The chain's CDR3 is CASSLTPSYNEQFF. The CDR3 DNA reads TGTGCCAGCAGCTTAACTCCCTCCTACAATGAGCAGTTCTTC.

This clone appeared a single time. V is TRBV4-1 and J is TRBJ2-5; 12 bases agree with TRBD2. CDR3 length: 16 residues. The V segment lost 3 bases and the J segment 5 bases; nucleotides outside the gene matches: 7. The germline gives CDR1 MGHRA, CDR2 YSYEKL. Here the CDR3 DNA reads TGCGCCAGCAGCCAGGGGACTAGCGGGCTTCGGGAGACCCAGTACTTC. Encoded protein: CASSQGTSGLRETQYF.

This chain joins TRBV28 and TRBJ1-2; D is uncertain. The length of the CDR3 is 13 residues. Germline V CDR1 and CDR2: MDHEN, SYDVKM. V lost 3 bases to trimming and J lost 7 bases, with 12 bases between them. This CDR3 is CASSFELGFGYTF. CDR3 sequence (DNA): TGTGCCAGCAGTTTTGAGTTGGGGTTTGGCTACACCTTC.

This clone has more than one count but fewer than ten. The CDR3 spells CASSLASGEAEQYF. For the CDR3, the DNA is TGTGCCAGCAGTTTAGCTAGCGGGGAAGCGGAGCAGTACTTC. This sequence joins TRBV28 and TRBJ2-7, with 9 bases that match TRBD2. V lost 2 bases, J lost 7 bases, and 6 bases stayed unmatched. The CDR3 totals 14 residues. Germline-derived CDR1 and CDR2 are MDHEN and SYDVKM.

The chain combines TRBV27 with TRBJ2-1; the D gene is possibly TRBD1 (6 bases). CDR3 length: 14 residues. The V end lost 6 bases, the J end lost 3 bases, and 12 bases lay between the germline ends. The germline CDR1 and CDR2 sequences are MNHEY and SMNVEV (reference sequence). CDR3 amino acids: CASRRQAFYNEQFF. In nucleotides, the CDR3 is TGTGCCAGCAGACGACAGGCCTTCTACAATGAGCAGTTCTTC.

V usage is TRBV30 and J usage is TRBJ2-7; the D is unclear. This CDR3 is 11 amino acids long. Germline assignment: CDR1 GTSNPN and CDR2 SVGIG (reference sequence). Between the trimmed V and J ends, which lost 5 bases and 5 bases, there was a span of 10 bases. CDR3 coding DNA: TGTGCCTGGGGGAAAACGAACGAGCAGTACTTC. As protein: CAWGKTNEQYF.

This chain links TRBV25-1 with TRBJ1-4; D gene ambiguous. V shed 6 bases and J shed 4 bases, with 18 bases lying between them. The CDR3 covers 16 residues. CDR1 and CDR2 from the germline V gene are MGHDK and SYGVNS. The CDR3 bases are TGTGCCAGCAGCCATATAAAAGACGGGAGTAATGAAAAACTGTTTTTT. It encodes CASSHIKDGSNEKLFF.

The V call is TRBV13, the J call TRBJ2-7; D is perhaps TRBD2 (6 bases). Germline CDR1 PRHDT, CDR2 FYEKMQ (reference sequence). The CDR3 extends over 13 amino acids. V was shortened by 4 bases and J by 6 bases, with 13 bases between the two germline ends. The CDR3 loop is CASSSGFGGEQYF. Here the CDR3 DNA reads TGTGCCAGCAGCTCGGGCTTCGGGGGCGAGCAGTACTTC.

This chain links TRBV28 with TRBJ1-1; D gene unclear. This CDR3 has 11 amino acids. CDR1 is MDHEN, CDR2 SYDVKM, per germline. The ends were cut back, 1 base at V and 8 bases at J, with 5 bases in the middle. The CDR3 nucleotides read TGTGCCAGCAGTTTATCCAGGGAAGCTTTCTTT. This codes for CASSLSREAFF.

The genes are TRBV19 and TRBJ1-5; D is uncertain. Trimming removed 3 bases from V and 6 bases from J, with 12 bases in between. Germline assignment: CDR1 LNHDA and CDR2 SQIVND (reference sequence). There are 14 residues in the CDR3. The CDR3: CASSIILNTQPQHF. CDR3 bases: TGTGCCAGTAGTATTATTCTAAACACTCAGCCCCAGCATTTT. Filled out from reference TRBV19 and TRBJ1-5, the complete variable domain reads DGGITQSPKYLFRKEGQNVTLSCEQNLNHDAMYWYRQDPGQGLRLIYYSQIVNDFQKGDIAEGYSVSREKKESFPLTVTSAQKNPTAFYLCASSIILNTQPQHFGDGTRLSIL.